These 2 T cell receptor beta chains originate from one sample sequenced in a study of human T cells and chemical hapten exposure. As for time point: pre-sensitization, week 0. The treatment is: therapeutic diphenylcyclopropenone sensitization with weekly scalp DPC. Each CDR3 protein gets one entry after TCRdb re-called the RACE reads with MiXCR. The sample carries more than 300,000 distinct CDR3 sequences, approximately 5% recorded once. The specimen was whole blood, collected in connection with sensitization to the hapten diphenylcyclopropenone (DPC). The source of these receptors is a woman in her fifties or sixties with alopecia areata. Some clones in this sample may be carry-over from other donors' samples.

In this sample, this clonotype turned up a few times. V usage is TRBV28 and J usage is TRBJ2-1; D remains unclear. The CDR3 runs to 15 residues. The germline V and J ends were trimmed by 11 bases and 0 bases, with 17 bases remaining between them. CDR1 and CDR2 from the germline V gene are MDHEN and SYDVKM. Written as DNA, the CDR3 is TGTGCCGGGTCAGACGGACGTCCCTCCTACAATGAGCAGTTCTTC. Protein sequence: CAGSDGRPSYNEQFF.

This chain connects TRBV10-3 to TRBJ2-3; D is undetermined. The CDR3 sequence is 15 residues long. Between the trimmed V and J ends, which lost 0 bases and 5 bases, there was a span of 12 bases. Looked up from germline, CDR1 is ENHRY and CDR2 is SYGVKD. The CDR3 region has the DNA TGTGCCATCAGTGAGTCGTTGAGGAGAGGAGATACGCAGTATTTT. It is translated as CAISESLRRGDTQYF.